The rows below give T cell receptor beta chains drawn from one sample of a study of post-analysis software for immune sequencing data. One entry per CDR3 protein, called by TCRdb with MiXCR from the PCR reads. Among more than 350,000 distinct CDR3 sequences, 39% were seen once, and the ten largest hold about 8%. Sequencing was performed on blood. The source of these receptors is a girl aged 2 to 10 with multiple sclerosis. CDR3s include the opening cysteine and the closing phenylalanine or tryptophan. A D gene is named only where the DNA matches it firmly. Only some rows state a clone size, as once, few, many or a class for expanded clones.

V gene,J gene,D gene,clone size,CDR3 protein,CDR3 DNA
TRBV5-1,TRBJ1-2,TRBD1,few,CASSSWDRGPGYTF,TGCGCCAGCAGTTCATGGGACAGGGGGCCTGGCTACACCTTC
TRBV7-9,TRBJ2-7,NA,many,CASSMGPAFYEQYF,TGTGCCAGCAGCATGGGACCTGCCTTCTACGAGCAGTACTTC
TRBV5-1,TRBJ2-1,TRBD2,few,CASSSGTSVRNEQFF,TGCGCCAGCAGCTCCGGGACTAGCGTCCGCAATGAGCAGTTCTTC
TRBV15,TRBJ1-6,TRBD1,few,CATSTRQGWSPLHF,TGTGCCACCAGCACTAGACAGGGTTGGTCACCCCTCCACTTT
TRBV30,TRBJ1-2,TRBD1,few,CAWTGTGHGYTF,TGTGCCTGGACCGGGACAGGCCATGGCTACACCTTC
TRBV20-1,TRBJ2-7,NA,NA,CSARDHGGVRSYEQYF,TGCAGTGCTAGAGATCATGGGGGAGTACGCTCCTACGAGCAGTACTTC
TRBV5-5,TRBJ1-1,TRBD1,NA,CASSLSGTEPTEAFF,TGTGCCAGCAGCTTGAGTGGGACAGAGCCCACTGAAGCTTTCTTT
TRBV7-2,TRBJ2-1,TRBD2,NA,CASSPPGLAGLNEQFF,TGTGCCAGCAGCCCACCGGGACTAGCGGGACTCAATGAGCAGTTCTTC
TRBV20-1,TRBJ2-7,NA,many,CSARRQGFRNEQYF,TGCAGTGCTAGACGGCAGGGGTTCAGGAACGAGCAGTACTTC
TRBV11-2,TRBJ2-3,TRBD2,NA,CASSWGGTQYF,TGTGCCAGCAGTTGGGGGGGTACGCAGTATTTT
TRBV27,TRBJ2-1,NA,once,CASTARKAPSNEQFF,TGTGCCAGCACGGCTCGGAAGGCCCCCAGCAATGAGCAGTTCTTC
TRBV20-1,TRBJ2-7,NA,NA,CSARRRGALPDEQYF,TGCAGTGCTAGAAGGAGGGGGGCCCTTCCCGACGAGCAGTACTTC
TRBV5-1,TRBJ1-2,TRBD1,NA,CASSSLPQGTNGYTF,TGCGCCAGCAGCTCTTTACCACAGGGGACCAATGGCTACACCTTC
TRBV29-1,TRBJ2-1,NA,few,CSVGVRGLYNEQFF,TGCAGCGTTGGTGTCAGGGGACTTTACAATGAGCAGTTCTTC
TRBV5-1,TRBJ2-1,TRBD2,NA,CASSQAPTTAGAPRAYNEQFF,TGCGCCAGCAGTCAGGCCCCTACTACGGCGGGAGCCCCGAGGGCGTACAATGAGCAGTTCTTC
TRBV7-2,TRBJ2-1,NA,few,CASSLGRWVVDEQFF,TGTGCCAGCAGCCTAGGACGTTGGGTGGTGGATGAGCAGTTCTTC
TRBV20-1,TRBJ2-1,NA,NA,CSAREARFSYNEQFF,TGCAGTGCTAGAGAGGCGAGGTTCTCCTACAATGAGCAGTTCTTC
TRBV7-2,TRBJ2-1,TRBD2,few,CASRSRSGGPYNEQFF,TGTGCCAGCAGGTCCCGTAGCGGGGGCCCCTACAATGAGCAGTTCTTC
TRBV11-2,TRBJ1-2,TRBD1,NA,CASSLTGQGRNYGYTF,TGTGCCAGCAGCTTAACCGGACAGGGGAGGAACTATGGCTACACCTTC
TRBV6-2/TRBV6-3,TRBJ2-1,NA,NA,CASSYVQGDSNEQFF,TGTGCCAGCAGTTACGTGCAGGGCGACTCCAATGAGCAGTTCTTC
TRBV4-1,TRBJ2-5,TRBD2,few,CASSQDGRGARKTQYF,TGCGCCAGCAGCCAAGATGGGCGGGGGGCTCGAAAGACCCAGTACTTC
TRBV6-6,TRBJ2-3,NA,few,CASSYSNGADTQYF,TGTGCCAGCAGTTACTCGAATGGGGCAGATACGCAGTATTTT
TRBV5-5,TRBJ2-1,NA,few,CASGGTTPYNEQFF,TGTGCCAGCGGCGGGACCACCCCCTACAATGAGCAGTTCTTC
TRBV7-3,TRBJ2-1,NA,NA,CASSYDGRYYADGQFF,TGTGCCAGCAGCTACGATGGACGGTATTATGCGGATGGGCAGTTCTTC
TRBV3-1,TRBJ1-2,NA,few,CASSQGRHGYTF,TGTGCCAGCAGCCAAGGTCGTCATGGCTACACCTTC
TRBV25-1,TRBJ2-3,TRBD1,NA,CASSVDREIDTQYF,TGTGCCAGCAGTGTAGACAGGGAAATAGATACGCAGTATTTT
TRBV12-3/TRBV12-4,TRBJ2-7,NA,few,CASTPGYGVRYYEQYF,TGTGCCAGCACCCCGGGGTACGGGGTAAGATACTACGAGCAGTACTTC
TRBV9,TRBJ1-1,NA,NA,CASSVARGGDTEAFF,TGTGCCAGCAGCGTAGCGAGGGGCGGGGACACTGAAGCTTTCTTT
TRBV7-6,TRBJ2-6,TRBD1,NA,CASSLRTGQMSSGANVLTF,TGTGCCAGCAGCTTAAGGACAGGGCAGATGAGCTCTGGGGCCAACGTCCTGACTTTC
TRBV20-1,TRBJ2-3,TRBD2,NA,CSASPLAGADTQYF,TGCAGTGCTAGTCCGCTAGCGGGAGCAGATACGCAGTATTTT
TRBV29-1,TRBJ2-5,TRBD2,NA,CSVTPGGVGETQYF,TGCAGCGTCACCCCGGGGGGGGTCGGGGAGACCCAGTACTTC
TRBV5-1,TRBJ2-6,NA,once,CASSLGRAGPNSGANVLTF,TGCGCCAGCAGCTTGGGGAGGGCCGGGCCTAACTCTGGGGCCAACGTCCTGACTTTC